Listed here are 30 T cell receptor beta chains from one sample, sequenced in a study of cytomegalovirus exposure and HLA in healthy donors. PCR involved 60 Vbeta and 13 Jbeta primers. Clones were read by immunoSEQ multiplex PCR, and TCRdb kept only the in-frame ones, dropping some. The table shows fewer than 200,000 clones, with about 85% occurring only once. Sample: PBMCs. The receptor set was obtained from a man younger than 45 in good health and CMV-seropositive.

The chain joins TRBV6-6 to TRBJ2-1; weak D call: TRBD1 (5 bases). The CDR3 has 15 amino acids. V was trimmed by 5 bases and J by 0 bases, leaving 11 bases between them. CDR1 is MNHNY and CDR2 is SVGAGI in the germline V gene (reference sequence). CDR3 sequence: CASSQGPSSYNEQFF. CDR3 coding DNA: TGTGCCAGCAGTCAGGGTCCTAGCTCCTACAATGAGCAGTTCTTC.

CDR3 sequence (DNA): TGCGCCAGCAGCCAGGGGGCCTCTGAAGCTTTCTTT. Amino acid sequence: CASSQGASEAFF. V usage is TRBV4-3 and J usage is TRBJ1-1; D perhaps matches TRBD1 (6 bases). V lost 3 bases, J lost 6 bases, and 8 bases lay in between. Germline V gene sequence: CDR1 LGHNA, CDR2 YSLEER. The CDR3 spans 12 residues.

The chain is built from TRBV7-2 and TRBJ1-2; D is unresolved. CDR1 SGHTA and CDR2 FQGNSA come from the germline V gene. CDR3 length: 13 residues. The V gene lost 5 bases and the J gene lost 13 bases, with 20 bases spanning the gap. The CDR3 coding sequence is TGTGCCAGCAGCGCAACTCCCCTGTCAGGATTCACCTTC. This codes for CASSATPLSGFTF.

The genes are TRBV4-1 and TRBJ2-2, with D perhaps TRBD2 (5 bases). CDR1 is MGHRA and CDR2 is YSYEKL in the germline V gene. V was trimmed by 4 bases and J by 7 bases, leaving 16 bases between them. CDR3 size: 15 residues. This CDR3 is CASSLGLSTNGELFF. The CDR3 DNA is TGCGCCAGCAGCCTCGGACTGTCCACCAACGGGGAGCTGTTTTTT.

V and J are TRBV5-1 and TRBJ2-6, with TRBD2 matching over 7 bases. The V segment lost 0 bases and the J segment 2 bases; nucleotides outside the gene matches: 2. This CDR3 has 16 residues. Germline CDR1 SGHRS, CDR2 YFSETQ. CDR3 DNA sequence: TGCGCCAGCAGCTTGGAGGGAGGGGCTGGGGCCAACGTCCTGACTTTC. It encodes CASSLEGGAGANVLTF.

The chain is built from TRBV11-2 and TRBJ2-5; 7 bases are a match to TRBD2. Germline V gene lookup returns CDR1 SGHAT and CDR2 FQNNGV. The V segment lost 0 bases and the J segment 1 base; nucleotides outside the gene matches: 2. CDR3 length equals 15 residues. DNA for the CDR3: TGTGCCAGCAGCTTAGAACTAGCGAGCCAAGAGACCCAGTACTTC. It translates to CASSLELASQETQYF.

The chain joins TRBV6-5 to TRBJ1-1, with D hard to call. This CDR3 contains 15 residues. CDR1 MNHEY and CDR2 SVGAGI come from the germline V gene. V dropped 0 bases and J dropped 2 bases, with 10 bases sitting between them. CDR3 sequence (DNA): TGTGCCAGCAGTTACTCAGTACTAGGAAACACTGAAGCTTTCTTT. Amino acids: CASSYSVLGNTEAFF.

The V gene is TRBV4-2, the J gene TRBJ2-2; no firm D call. The CDR3 has 17 amino acids. V shed 0 bases and J shed 2 bases, with 13 bases lying between them. Germline V gene data show CDR1 as LGHNA and CDR2 as YNFKEQ. The CDR3 here is CASSQDSLDFNTGELFF. CDR3 sequence (DNA): TGTGCCAGCAGCCAAGACTCCTTAGACTTTAACACCGGGGAGCTGTTTTTT.

The chain combines TRBV5-4 with TRBJ1-2; a possible D gene is TRBD1 (5 bases). This CDR3 is 14 amino acids long. The germline V and J ends were trimmed by 0 bases and 7 bases, with 13 bases remaining between them. CDR1 and CDR2 (germline): SGHNT, YYREEE (reference sequence). The CDR3 reads CASSLGLGQGGYTF. The CDR3 DNA reads as TGTGCCAGCAGCTTGGGCCTGGGTCAGGGTGGCTACACCTTC. Drawing the rest from reference TRBV5-4 and TRBJ1-2, the complete variable domain is ETGVTQSPTHLIKTRGQQVTLRCSSQSGHNTVSWYQQALGQGPQFIFQYYREEENGRGNFPPRFSGLQFPNYSSELNVNALELDDSALYLCASSLGLGQGGYTFGSGTRLTVV.

The chain couples TRBV9 to TRBJ1-1, with D possibly being TRBD1 (5 bases). The V and J ends lost 0 bases and 6 bases respectively, with 15 bases between them. The V gene's germline CDR1 is SGDLS and CDR2 YYNGEE. The CDR3 contains 15 residues. The chain's CDR3 is CASSVAGGANAEAFF. CDR3 in DNA: TGTGCCAGCAGCGTAGCCGGCGGGGCCAACGCTGAAGCTTTCTTT.

The chain has TRBV7-9 and TRBJ2-3; weak D call: TRBD1 (7 bases). The CDR3 runs to 16 residues. Germline values: CDR1 SEHNR, CDR2 FQNEAQ (reference sequence). V was cut by 5 bases and J by 6 bases, with 21 bases left in between. The CDR3 sequence is CASSPLEGAAWDTQYF. CDR3 nucleotide sequence: TGTGCCAGCAGCCCGTTGGAGGGGGCGGCCTGGGATACGCAGTATTTT.

The chain is built from TRBV7-2 and TRBJ2-1; D may be TRBD1 (6 bases). The V and J ends lost 2 bases and 10 bases respectively, with 12 bases between them. The CDR3 runs 13 residues. Germline assignment: CDR1 SGHTA and CDR2 FQGNSA. The CDR3 loop reads CASSLQGLREQFF. As DNA, the CDR3 is TGTGCCAGCAGCTTACAGGGGTTGCGAGAGCAGTTCTTC. The variable domain in full, completed from reference TRBV7-2 and TRBJ2-1, reads GAGVSQSPSNKVTEKGKDVELRCDPISGHTALYWYRQSLGQGLEFLIYFQGNSAPDKSGLPSDRFSAERTGGSVSTLTIQRTQQEDSAVYLCASSLQGLREQFFGPGTRLTVL.

This chain uses TRBV11-2 with TRBJ1-1; TRBD1 matches at 8 bases. The CDR3 contains 14 residues. V dropped 5 bases and J dropped 5; count of bases not matched to a gene: 7. The V gene's germline CDR1 is SGHAT and CDR2 FQNNGV. The CDR3 nucleotides are TGTGCCAGCAGCCCCACGACAGGGGCGACTGAAGCTTTCTTT. Residues: CASSPTTGATEAFF.

The V and J genes are TRBV2 and TRBJ1-5; 7 positions agree with TRBD1. Germline assignment: CDR1 SNHLY and CDR2 FYNNEI. This CDR3 contains 15 residues. After removal of 8 bases from V and 2 bases from J, the junction contained 9 bases not matched to a gene. In DNA, the CDR3 is TGTGCCAGCGGGTACAGGGGTGAGGGCAATCAGCCCCAGCATTTT. It specifies CASGYRGEGNQPQHF.

The chain uses TRBV5-4 and TRBJ2-1; 9 nucleotides align to TRBD2. Losses at the gene ends were 4 bases for V and 5 bases for J; bases not matched to a gene: 7. CDR1 and CDR2 from the germline V gene are SGHNT and YYREEE (reference sequence). This CDR3 is built from 15 residues. The CDR3 DNA reads as TGTGCCAGCAGCAGTAGCGGGAGCCTCCACAATGAGCAGTTCTTC. It yields the protein CASSSSGSLHNEQFF.

The chain combines TRBV7-2 with TRBJ2-3; 7 bases are a match to TRBD2. The CDR3 totals 14 residues. Per the germline V gene, CDR1 is SGHTA and CDR2 is FQGNSA. The J segment lost 0 bases and the V segment lost 8 bases, leaving 5 bases of the junction unmatched. The CDR3 DNA reads TGTGCCAGCTGGGGGGGAGCTAGCACAGATACGCAGTATTTT. This translates into CASWGGASTDTQYF.

The chain joins TRBV19 to TRBJ1-2, with TRBD1 identical over 8 bases. Germline V gene data show CDR1 as LNHDA and CDR2 as SQIVND (reference sequence). V lost 6 bases, J lost 5 bases, and 14 bases stayed unmatched. The CDR3 has 16 residues. CDR3 sequence reads: CASSRPRTGQTYGYTF. CDR3 nucleotide sequence: TGTGCCAGTAGCCGCCCCCGGACAGGGCAGACTTATGGCTACACCTTC.

The genes are TRBV4-2 and TRBJ2-1; 9 bases match TRBD2. Germline values: CDR1 LGHNA, CDR2 YNFKEQ. The length of the CDR3 is 19 residues. J lost 3 bases, V lost 1 base, and 13 bases had no gene match. The CDR3 sequence is CASSQARFVAGVSYNEQFF. The CDR3, as DNA: TGTGCCAGCAGCCAAGCCCGGTTTGTAGCGGGAGTAAGCTACAATGAGCAGTTCTTC.

This rearrangement joins TRBV28 to TRBJ2-1; 10 bases are shared with TRBD1. CDR1 is MDHEN, CDR2 SYDVKM, per germline. The CDR3 is 16 amino acids. The V and J ends lost 2 bases and 1 base, in that order; junction bases with no gene match: 2. The CDR3 bases are TGTGCCAGCAGTTTACTGGGACAGGGGTCCTACAATGAGCAGTTCTTC. Its translation is CASSLLGQGSYNEQFF.

The chain carries TRBV9 and TRBJ2-2; no firm D call. Trimming pared 0 bases from V and 1 base from J, leaving 7 bases between. The CDR3 is 15 amino acids. Germline CDR1 SGDLS, CDR2 YYNGEE. The chain's CDR3 is CASSVGSRNTGELFF. The DNA for the CDR3 is TGTGCCAGCAGCGTAGGTAGCAGGAACACCGGGGAGCTGTTTTTT.

The chain joins TRBV4-2 to TRBJ1-5, with D possibly matching TRBD1 (5 bases). Between the trimmed V and J ends, which lost 4 bases and 4 bases, there was a span of 14 bases. This CDR3 contains 15 residues. In germline, CDR1 is LGHNA, CDR2 YNFKEQ. The CDR3 DNA reads as TGTGCCAGCAGCCTGACTTGGGGCAGGAATCAGCCCCAGCATTTT. It translates to CASSLTWGRNQPQHF.

The genes are TRBV10-3 and TRBJ2-1, with 11 bases identical to TRBD2. Looked up from germline, CDR1 is ENHRY and CDR2 is SYGVKD. V was clipped by 5 bases and J by 7 bases; unmatched bases: 7. This CDR3 spans 15 amino acids. The CDR3 sequence: CAISLAGGEQNEQFF. As DNA, the CDR3 is TGTGCCATCAGTTTAGCGGGAGGGGAACAGAATGAGCAGTTCTTC.

This chain joins TRBV5-1 and TRBJ2-2; D might be TRBD2 (5 bases). The V and J ends lost 3 bases and 1 base respectively, with 10 bases between them. The length of the CDR3 is 15 residues. Germline CDR1 SGHRS, CDR2 YFSETQ. The CDR3 loop is CASSSSSGNTGELFF. CDR3 nucleotide sequence: TGCGCCAGCAGCTCCTCCAGCGGGAACACCGGGGAGCTGTTTTTT.

The chain carries TRBV27 and TRBJ2-7, with TRBD2 matching over 7 bases. The germline gives CDR1 MNHEY, CDR2 SMNVEV (reference sequence). This CDR3 spans 16 amino acids. V gave up 5 bases and J gave up 0 bases; unmatched junction bases: 10. The CDR3 here is CASSRSAGEYSYEQYV. The CDR3 coding sequence is TGTGCCAGCAGTCGTTCGGCGGGGGAGTACTCCTACGAGCAGTACGTC.

V usage is TRBV29-1 and J usage is TRBJ1-1, with 10 bases identical to TRBD1. J gave up 1 base and V 4 bases, and 6 bases lay outside the gene matches. This CDR3 comprises 15 residues. CDR1 and CDR2 (germline): SQVTM, ANQGSEA. CDR3 protein: CSVGGTGATNTEAFF. CDR3 sequence (DNA): TGCAGCGTTGGGGGGACAGGGGCCACGAACACTGAAGCTTTCTTT.

The genes are TRBV7-2 and TRBJ1-1; D gene unclear. CDR1 is SGHTA and CDR2 is FQGNSA in the germline V gene. This CDR3 is 14 amino acids long. V was clipped by 5 bases and J by 6 bases, with 16 bases between them. CDR3 sequence reads: CASSIGPTGAEAFF. CDR3 coding DNA: TGTGCCAGCAGCATAGGGCCGACGGGAGCTGAAGCTTTCTTT.

This chain uses TRBV7-9 with TRBJ2-5; weak D call: TRBD2 (6 bases). Germline values: CDR1 SEHNR, CDR2 FQNEAQ (reference sequence). With 5 bases removed from V and 5 bases from J, the gap between germline ends came to 21 bases. The CDR3 has 16 amino acids. In DNA, the CDR3 is TGTGCCAGCAGCCCACGAATTAGCGGTGGGGGGGAGACCCAGTACTTC. Amino acid sequence: CASSPRISGGGETQYF.

This chain uses TRBV6-1 with TRBJ2-7; 7 positions match TRBD1. This CDR3 has 14 amino acids. After removal of 5 bases from V and 4 bases from J, the junction contained 8 bases not matched to a gene. The germline gives CDR1 MNHNS, CDR2 SASEGT. In DNA form, the CDR3 reads TGTGCCAGCAGTACCCTAACAGGGGAATACGAGCAGTACTTC. Its protein is CASSTLTGEYEQYF.

The CDR3 loop reads CASSAEPALNYGYTF. The CDR3 DNA sequence: TGTGCCAGTAGTGCCGAACCCGCGCTTAACTATGGCTACACCTTC. The chain combines TRBV19 with TRBJ1-2, with D uncertain. Germline values: CDR1 LNHDA, CDR2 SQIVND (reference sequence). The CDR3 covers 15 residues. V was cut by 5 bases and J by 1 base, with 14 bases left in between.

V and J are TRBV15 and TRBJ1-2; 8 bases line up with TRBD1. The V gene end was trimmed by 4 bases and the J gene end by 4 bases; junction bases not matched to a gene: 14. Germline lookup yields CDR1 LNHNV and CDR2 YYDKDF (reference sequence). The length of the CDR3 is 17 residues. CDR3 sequence: CATSKVGVRDRLYGYTF. In DNA, the CDR3 is TGTGCCACCAGCAAAGTAGGGGTCCGGGACAGGCTCTATGGCTACACCTTC. Together with reference TRBV15 and TRBJ1-2, the CDR3 gives the full variable domain: DAMVIQNPRYQVTQFGKPVTLSCSQTLNHNVMYWYQQKSSQAPKLLFHYYDKDFNNEADTPDNFQSRRPNTSFCFLDIRSPGLGDTAMYLCATSKVGVRDRLYGYTFGSGTRLTVV.